This TCR beta chain was sequenced during a study of blood T cell repertoires in COVID-19. Allocation to cohorts depended on clinical history reported by the participants. Sequencing was performed with immunoSEQ multiplex PCR; in TCRdb, only in-frame clones are kept and a portion is missing. The repertoire holds 250,000 to 300,000 clones, roughly 91% seen once, with 1.9% in the top ten. Germline CDR1 KGHSH, CDR2 LQKENI. Trimming cost V 6 bases and J 8 bases; bases outside gene matches: 12. The CDR3 length is 16 residues. The chain has TRBV18 and TRBJ2-1; 11 positions agree with TRBD2. The clonotype comes from a woman aged 55-70 years who had recovered from COVID-19. The sample consisted of PBMCs or T cells enriched from blood (not recorded which). The CDR3 DNA reads as TGTGCCAGCTCCCAAGGGGTAGCGGGAGGGCCTGATGAGCAGTTCTTC. The encoded protein is CASSQGVAGGPDEQFF.